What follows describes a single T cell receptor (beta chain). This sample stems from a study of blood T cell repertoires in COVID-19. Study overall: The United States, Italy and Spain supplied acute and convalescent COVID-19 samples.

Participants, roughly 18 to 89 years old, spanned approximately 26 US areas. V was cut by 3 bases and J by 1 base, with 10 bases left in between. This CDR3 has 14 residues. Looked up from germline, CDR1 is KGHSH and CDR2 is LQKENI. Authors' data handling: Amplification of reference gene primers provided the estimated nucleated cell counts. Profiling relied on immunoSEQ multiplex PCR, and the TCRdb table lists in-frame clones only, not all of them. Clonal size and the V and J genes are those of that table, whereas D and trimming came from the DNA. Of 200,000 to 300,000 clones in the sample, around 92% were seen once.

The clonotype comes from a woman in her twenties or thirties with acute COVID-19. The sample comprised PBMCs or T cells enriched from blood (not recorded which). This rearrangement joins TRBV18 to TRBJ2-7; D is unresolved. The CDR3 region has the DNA TGTGCCAGCTCACCGGCGACGGAGTCCTACGAGCAGTACTTC. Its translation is CASSPATESYEQYF. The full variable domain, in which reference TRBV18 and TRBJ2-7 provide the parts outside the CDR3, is NAGVMQNPRHLVRRRGQEARLRCSPMKGHSHVYWYRQLPEEGLKFMVYLQKENIIDESGMPKERFSAEFPKEGPSILRIQQVVRGDSAAYFCASSPATESYEQYFGPGTRLTVT.